The next 31 T cell receptor beta chains were all read from a single sample in a study of a mutant IDH1 vaccine in newly diagnosed glioma. TCRdb keeps only in-frame clones here, not all; method: immunoSEQ multiplex PCR. The sample yields tens of thousands of clones, around 81% seen once. The sample's time point: week 35, safety follow-up. Doses of 300 ug of mutant IDH1 20-mer peptide were given with topical imiquimod. These receptors have no identified antigens. The sample consisted of PBMCs, taken from a glioma patient whose treatment included an IDH1 peptide vaccine. The source of these receptors is a woman in her forties with glioma. Some clones in this sample may be carry-over from other donors' samples.

A few counts support this clone. The V and J genes are TRBV19 and TRBJ1-5; D unresolved. The CDR3 length is 15 residues. In germline, CDR1 is LNHDA, CDR2 SQIVND (reference sequence). The germline V and J ends were trimmed by 2 bases and 7 bases, with 15 bases remaining between them. CDR3 coding DNA: TGTGCCAGTAGTATAAGTGGGCAGGTCGGGCAGCCCCAGCATTTT. The encoded protein is CASSISGQVGQPQHF.

J is TRBJ2-5 and V is TRBV7-2; D is perhaps TRBD2 (8 bases). The germline V gene encodes CDR1 SGHTA and CDR2 FQGNSA. The CDR3 loop spans 15 amino acids. Trimming took 5 bases from V and 10 from J, leaving 23 bases between them. CDR3 sequence reads: CASSPGGAGVWVQYF. CDR3 coding DNA: TGTGCCAGCAGCCCAGGGGGAGCGGGGGTCTGGGTCCAGTACTTC.

J is TRBJ2-1 and V is TRBV7-8, with D possibly being TRBD2 (7 bases). This CDR3 contains 15 residues. Germline CDR1 reads SGHVS; CDR2 reads FQNEAQ. V was trimmed by 3 bases and J by 4 bases, leaving 13 bases between them. The CDR3 spells CASSFRGGAYNEQFF. In DNA form, the CDR3 reads TGTGCCAGCAGCTTTAGAGGGGGGGCATACAATGAGCAGTTCTTC. Full variable domain (outside the CDR3, taken from reference TRBV7-8 and TRBJ2-1): GAGVSQSPRYKVAKRGQDVALRCDPISGHVSLFWYQQALGQGPEFLTYFQNEAQLDKSGLPSDRFFAERPEGSVSTLKIQRTQQEDSAVYLCASSFRGGAYNEQFFGPGTRLTVL.

V is TRBV28 and J is TRBJ1-5; TRBD1 is a possible D gene (6 bases). Trimming pared 8 bases from V and 6 bases from J, leaving 17 bases between. The germline V gene has CDR1 MDHEN and CDR2 SYDVKM. The CDR3 runs 14 residues. CDR3 sequence: CASLERGDGQPQHF. The DNA of the CDR3 is TGTGCCAGCTTGGAGAGGGGGGACGGTCAGCCCCAGCATTTT. The full variable domain, its missing parts supplied by reference TRBV28 and TRBJ1-5, is DVKVTQSSRYLVKRTGEKVFLECVQDMDHENMFWYRQDPGLGLRLIYFSYDVKMKEKGDIPEGYSVSREKKERFSLILESASTNQTSMYLCASLERGDGQPQHFGDGTRLSIL.

The chain joins TRBV16 to TRBJ1-6; D is uncertain. CDR1 is KGHSY, CDR2 FQNENV, per germline. This CDR3 is 13 amino acids long. V was cut by 4 bases and J by 7 bases, with 8 bases left in between. Here the CDR3 DNA reads TGTGCCAGCAGCCTAGACACGAATTCACCCCTCCACTTT. Encoded protein: CASSLDTNSPLHF.

There are a few counts of this clone. The rearrangement links TRBV9 to TRBJ1-1; 8 bases map to TRBD1. Germline trimming cut 0 bases from V and 4 bases from J; bases unmatched to any gene: 2. Germline V gene lookup returns CDR1 SGDLS and CDR2 YYNGEE. CDR3 size: 14 residues. This CDR3 is CASSVGQGSTEAFF. The CDR3 nucleotides read TGTGCCAGCAGCGTAGGACAGGGGTCCACTGAAGCTTTCTTT.

The genes are TRBV4-2 and TRBJ2-7; no firm D call. Germline-derived CDR1 and CDR2 are LGHNA and YNFKEQ. The CDR3 consists of 13 residues. The V end lost 0 bases, the J end lost 5 bases, and 8 bases lay between the germline ends. This chain's CDR3 is CASSQDLAHEQYF. CDR3 bases: TGTGCCAGCAGCCAAGATCTCGCGCACGAGCAGTACTTC.

The table lists this clone with a few counts. The chain recombines TRBV7-6 with TRBJ2-5, with D hard to call. The CDR3 spans 11 residues. The V end lost 3 bases, the J end lost 2 bases, and 1 base lay between the germline ends. Germline lookup yields CDR1 SGHVS and CDR2 FNYEAQ. CDR3 sequence reads: CASSFQETQYF. The CDR3 DNA is TGTGCCAGCAGCTTTCAAGAGACCCAGTACTTC.

The chain couples TRBV29-1 to TRBJ2-4, with D tentatively TRBD1 or TRBD2 (5 bases each). Germline V gene data show CDR1 as SQVTM and CDR2 as ANQGSEA. V gave up 5 bases and J gave up 1 base, with 12 bases separating them. The CDR3 length is 14 residues. CDR3 sequence reads: CSVLGERAKNIQYF. CDR3 coding DNA: TGCAGCGTTCTGGGGGAAAGGGCCAAAAACATTCAGTACTTC.

The chain joins TRBV29-1 to TRBJ1-1, with unresolved D. CDR1 is SQVTM, CDR2 ANQGSEA, per germline. This CDR3 contains 15 residues. Trimming removed 0 bases at V and 2 bases at J, with 13 bases between. In nucleotides, the CDR3 is TGCAGCGTTGAAGATCCGAACGCTGTTAACACTGAAGCTTTCTTT. It specifies CSVEDPNAVNTEAFF.

CDR3 amino acids: CASSQDLMPEELFF. The CDR3 DNA is TGCGCCAGCAGCCAGGACCTGATGCCGGAGGAGCTGTTTTTT. The chain is built from TRBV4-3 and TRBJ2-2; D remains ambiguous. Germline loops: CDR1 LGHNA, CDR2 YSLEER. Deletions cut 3 bases from V and 10 bases from J, with 15 bases between. This CDR3 has 14 residues.

The chain carries TRBV19 and TRBJ1-4; a weak D match, TRBD1 (5 bases). The CDR3 contains 14 residues. Germline V gives CDR1 LNHDA, CDR2 SQIVND (reference sequence). Deletions cut 7 bases from V and 0 bases from J, with 9 bases between. Here the CDR3 DNA reads TGTGCCAGTACAGGGACTGCAACTAATGAAAAACTGTTTTTT. It is translated as CASTGTATNEKLFF. The complete variable domain, with remaining parts taken from reference TRBV19 and TRBJ1-4, reads DGGITQSPKYLFRKEGQNVTLSCEQNLNHDAMYWYRQDPGQGLRLIYYSQIVNDFQKGDIAEGYSVSREKKESFPLTVTSAQKNPTAFYLCASTGTATNEKLFFGSGTQLSVL.

The chain uses TRBV9 and TRBJ1-4, with TRBD1 identical over 10 bases. The V segment lost 2 bases and the J segment 7 bases; nucleotides outside the gene matches: 5. CDR3 length equals 15 residues. Per the germline V gene, CDR1 is SGDLS and CDR2 is YYNGEE. The CDR3 sequence is CASSVGQGRREKLFF. The CDR3 nucleotides are TGTGCCAGCAGCGTGGGACAGGGGCGTCGTGAAAAACTGTTTTTT.

The genes are TRBV23-1 and TRBJ2-7; D gene uncertain. TRBV23-1 is an open reading frame, and its role is uncertain. The length of the CDR3 is 15 residues. Deletions cut 1 base from V and 2 bases from J, with 12 bases between. CDR3 coding DNA: TGCGCCAGCAGTCAATTCCTGGGATCTGCCTACGAGCAGTACTTC. Protein sequence: CASSQFLGSAYEQYF.

This clone has only a few counts. The J gene is TRBJ2-7, the V gene TRBV28; D might be TRBD2 (7 bases). Trimming cost V 8 bases and J 1 base, with 15 bases left between them. From germline, CDR1 is MDHEN and CDR2 SYDVKM. CDR3 size: 14 residues. In DNA, the CDR3 is TGTGCCAGCCGCCCGGGGGGCCCTTCCTACGAGCAGTACTTC. This encodes CASRPGGPSYEQYF.

This CDR3 is CASKVPDRGEQFF. As DNA, the CDR3 is TGTGCCAGCAAAGTCCCAGACCGGGGTGAGCAGTTCTTC. The gene calls are TRBV2 and TRBJ2-1; weak D call: TRBD2 (5 bases). Germline V gene lookup returns CDR1 SNHLY and CDR2 FYNNEI. V lost 7 bases to trimming and J lost 9 bases, with 16 bases between them. The CDR3 runs 13 residues.

The chain carries TRBV5-4 and TRBJ2-7, with a possible D match to TRBD1 (5 bases). This CDR3 contains 14 residues. The germline CDR1 and CDR2 sequences are SGHNT and YYREEE (reference sequence). V was shortened by 5 bases and J by 0 bases, with 12 bases between the two germline ends. The CDR3 DNA reads TGTGCCAGCAGAGCCCGCAGGGACTCCTACGAGCAGTACTTC. Amino acid sequence: CASRARRDSYEQYF.

The CDR3 nucleotides are TGTGCCAGCAGCGGACAACCGGGACCGTCCGAGGGCTACACCTTC. This codes for CASSGQPGPSEGYTF. This rearrangement joins TRBV9 to TRBJ1-2, with D possibly TRBD1 on 5 matching bases. V was trimmed by 3 bases and J by 8 bases, leaving 20 bases between them. The germline gives CDR1 SGDLS, CDR2 YYNGEE. This CDR3 spans 15 amino acids.

V gene TRBV5-5 combines with J gene TRBJ2-7; possible D gene TRBD1, 6 bases. Germline CDR1 reads SGHKS; CDR2 reads YYEKEE (reference sequence). This CDR3 is 15 amino acids long. The germline V and J ends were trimmed by 1 base and 2 bases, with 13 bases remaining between them. For the CDR3, the DNA is TGTGCCAGCAGCTTGACACAGGGTCGTGCCTACGAGCAGTACTTC. Amino acid sequence: CASSLTQGRAYEQYF. The full variable domain, rest sourced from reference TRBV5-5 and TRBJ2-7, is DAGVTQSPTHLIKTRGQQVTLRCSPISGHKSVSWYQQVLGQGPQFIFQYYEKEERGRGNFPDRFSARQFPNYSSELNVNALLLGDSALYLCASSLTQGRAYEQYFGPGTRLTVT.

The rearrangement uses TRBV7-2 and TRBJ2-6; 8 bases match TRBD1. CDR1 is SGHTA, CDR2 FQGNSA, per germline. The ends lost 3 bases at V and 1 base at J; junction bases unmatched: 8. CDR3 length: 18 residues. The CDR3 bases are TGTGCCAGCAGCTTTCTGGCAGGGGGCGGATCTGGGGCCAACGTCCTGACTTTC. Its translation is CASSFLAGGGSGANVLTF.

The rearrangement joins TRBV14 to TRBJ2-4; D ambiguous. The germline CDR1 and CDR2 sequences are SGHDN and FVKESK. The V end lost 1 base, the J end lost 11 bases, and 12 bases lay between the germline ends. The CDR3 has 13 residues. The CDR3 DNA reads TGTGCCAGCAGCCAAGTTCAGACCGCTCTTCAGTACTTC. It yields the protein CASSQVQTALQYF.

The chain carries TRBV5-1 and TRBJ2-7; D is unresolved. There are 15 residues in the CDR3. CDR1 and CDR2 (germline): SGHRS, YFSETQ. Trimming took off 0 bases at V and 5 bases at J, with 15 bases between the two ends. CDR3: CASSLGDLQTNEQYF. CDR3 DNA sequence: TGCGCCAGCAGCTTGGGCGACCTGCAGACAAACGAGCAGTACTTC.

DNA of the CDR3: TGTGCCAGCAGCTTAGCGGTTGGGTCTGTCGGCTACACCTTC. Residues: CASSLAVGSVGYTF. The chain couples TRBV7-2 to TRBJ1-2; D is uncertain. The CDR3 has 14 amino acids. Trimming cost V 0 bases and J 8 bases, with 13 bases left between them. CDR1 SGHTA and CDR2 FQGNSA come from the germline V gene.

The CDR3 region has the DNA TGCAGCGTTGCCCCGGAAGCAACCTACGAGCAGTACTTC. This codes for CSVAPEATYEQYF. The chain couples TRBV29-1 to TRBJ2-5; D is unresolved. Near its end, the DNA agrees better with TRBJ2-7, so the J call may be wrong. This CDR3 comprises 13 residues. CDR1 and CDR2 from the germline V gene are SQVTM and ANQGSEA.

The chain carries TRBV5-1 and TRBJ2-1, with TRBD1 matching over 12 bases. Unmatched junction bases numbered 3, after V lost 0 bases and J lost 8 bases. This CDR3 region has 15 residues. Germline CDR1 is SGHRS and CDR2 is YFSETQ. The CDR3 loop is CASSLDGTGGDEQFF. The CDR3 nucleotides read TGCGCCAGCAGCTTGGATGGGACAGGGGGCGATGAGCAGTTCTTC.

The genes are TRBV6-6 and TRBJ2-2, with 7 nucleotides matching TRBD2. Germline loops: CDR1 MNHNY, CDR2 SVGAGI (reference sequence). This CDR3 is built from 15 residues. V lost 3 bases and J lost 6; bases outside the gene matches: 7. CDR3 residues: CASSYQGGEPGELFF. CDR3 nucleotides: TGTGCCAGCAGTTATCAGGGAGGGGAGCCCGGGGAGCTGTTTTTT.

This clone was seen once. The chain has TRBV7-8 and TRBJ2-7; 8 bases are shared with TRBD1. The CDR3 length is 14 residues. The V gene's germline CDR1 is SGHVS and CDR2 FQNEAQ. V lost 7 bases, J lost 3 bases, and 8 bases stayed unmatched. CDR3 in DNA: TGTGCCAGCACTCCCGGACAGGGTGGCTACGAGCAGTACTTC. Residues: CASTPGQGGYEQYF.

This clone was recorded a few times. V usage is TRBV9 and J usage is TRBJ1-4; 10 bases match TRBD1. Per germline, CDR1 SGDLS and CDR2 YYNGEE. This CDR3 is 15 amino acids long. With V trimmed by 4 bases and J by 5 bases, 5 bases remained unmatched. Written as DNA, the CDR3 is TGTGCCAGCAGCCCTCGGACAGGGGGGAATGAAAAACTGTTTTTT. Its protein is CASSPRTGGNEKLFF. Combining the CDR3 with reference TRBV9 and TRBJ1-4 gives the whole variable domain DSGVTQTPKHLITATGQRVTLRCSPRSGDLSVYWYQQSLDQGLQFLIQYYNGEERAKGNILERFSAQQFPDLHSELNLSSLELGDSALYFCASSPRTGGNEKLFFGSGTQLSVL.

This sequence joins TRBV29-1 and TRBJ2-1; 7 nucleotides align to TRBD2. Germline CDR1 reads SQVTM; CDR2 reads ANQGSEA. Losses at the gene ends were 2 bases for V and 5 bases for J; bases not matched to a gene: 9. The CDR3 runs 15 residues. As DNA, the CDR3 is TGCAGCGTTGAATCGGGGGGACGACGGAACAATGAGCAGTTCTTC. Protein: CSVESGGRRNNEQFF.

The V call is TRBV6-5, the J call TRBJ2-7, with a weak D call TRBD1 (6 bases). The V and J ends lost 2 bases and 6 bases respectively, with 11 bases between them. This CDR3 spans 13 amino acids. Germline V CDR1 and CDR2: MNHEY, SVGAGI. This CDR3 reads CASSYRGTGEQYF. The CDR3, as DNA: TGTGCCAGCAGTTACAGGGGGACGGGCGAGCAGTACTTC.

The chain employs TRBV9 and TRBJ2-2; D perhaps matches TRBD2 (6 bases). The CDR3 totals 15 residues. Per germline, CDR1 SGDLS and CDR2 YYNGEE. The ends were cut back, 3 bases at V and 3 bases at J, with 12 bases in the middle. CDR3 in amino acids: CASSAGVSYTGELFF. CDR3 DNA: TGTGCCAGCAGCGCGGGGGTCTCATACACCGGGGAGCTGTTTTTT.